A single T cell receptor beta chain is shown here with its context. Its target is not known. Time point meaning: baseline, week 1 (first vaccination visit). This sample's treatment: pre-vaccination baseline after standard-of-care therapy. These data originate in a study of a mutant IDH1 vaccine in newly diagnosed glioma. About the research overall: Sex among treated patients split about 60% male, around 38% female; mean age was around 40 years.

General observations from the study: Vaccination elicited immune responses in approximately 93% of patients.

The protocol was immunoSEQ multiplex PCR, while the TCRdb copy is restricted to in-frame clones and leaves out a portion. The repertoire holds more than 50,000 clones, with 80% to 90% as singletons. Looked up from germline, CDR1 is SGHRS and CDR2 is YFSETQ. The CDR3 length is 15 residues. The V gene lost 2 bases and the J gene lost 0 bases, with 8 bases spanning the gap. The V call is TRBV5-1, the J call TRBJ1-4; D unclear. The clonotype comes from a man aged 25 to 40 with glioma. The sequenced sample was PBMCs, obtained from a glioma patient treated with radiotherapy, temozolomide or both. DNA for the CDR3: TGCGCCAGCAGCTTCAGGAGTTCAACTAATGAAAAACTGTTTTTT. It yields the protein CASSFRSSTNEKLFF.